Following are 32 T cell receptor beta chains from one sample sequenced in a study of cytomegalovirus exposure and HLA in healthy donors. In the PCR, 60 Vbeta and 13 Jbeta primers were used. Method: immunoSEQ multiplex PCR; TCRdb's copy keeps in-frame clones and lacks some. The sample lists 150,000 to 180,000 clones; approximately 80% were seen once. The sample consisted of PBMCs. Receptor source: a woman aged 40 to 50 in good health and CMV-seropositive.

This chain uses TRBV6-6 with TRBJ2-7, with D possibly TRBD1 on 6 matching bases. This CDR3 is 14 amino acids long. V gave up 6 bases and J gave up 3 bases, with 15 bases separating them. Germline V gives CDR1 MNHNY, CDR2 SVGAGI (reference sequence). CDR3 sequence reads: CASRAQGTYYEQYF. The CDR3 nucleotides read TGTGCCAGCAGAGCGCAGGGGACCTACTACGAGCAGTACTTC.

V is TRBV5-8 and J is TRBJ1-2, with TRBD1 matching 8 bases. The CDR3 sequence is 14 residues long. Germline V gene sequence: CDR1 SGHTS, CDR2 YDEGEE. V lost 0 bases to trimming and J lost 7 bases; unmatched junction nucleotides: 5. CDR3 sequence: CASSLALQGAGYTF. CDR3 DNA: TGTGCCAGCAGCTTGGCCCTTCAGGGGGCTGGCTACACCTTC.

The chain carries TRBV29-1 and TRBJ1-1; 9 bases match TRBD1. This CDR3 region has 13 residues. J lost 5 bases, V lost 7 bases, and 8 bases had no gene match. Looked up from germline, CDR1 is SQVTM and CDR2 is ANQGSEA. CDR3 nucleotide sequence: TGCAGCGCAGACAGGGGGACGGGGACTGAAGCTTTCTTT. Amino acid sequence: CSADRGTGTEAFF.

The gene calls are TRBV7-8 and TRBJ1-5; D may be TRBD1 (5 bases). The length of the CDR3 is 14 residues. V shed 5 bases and J shed 4 bases, with 12 bases lying between them. The germline V gene encodes CDR1 SGHVS and CDR2 FQNEAQ. The CDR3 DNA reads TGTGCCAGCAGCGCATCAAAGGGGAATCAGCCCCAGCATTTT. It specifies CASSASKGNQPQHF.

The rearrangement joins TRBV19 to TRBJ2-7, with 9 bases matching TRBD1. CDR3 size: 15 residues. J gave up 1 base and V 4 bases, and 5 bases lay outside the gene matches. The germline V gene has CDR1 LNHDA and CDR2 SQIVND (reference sequence). Here the CDR3 reads CASSTGTGRSYEQYF. The CDR3 bases are TGTGCCAGTAGTACCGGGACAGGGCGTTCCTACGAGCAGTACTTC.

The V call is TRBV5-1, the J call TRBJ1-2, with 11 bases identical to TRBD1. Trimming cost V 4 bases and J 8 bases; bases outside gene matches: 10. From germline, CDR1 is SGHRS and CDR2 YFSETQ. This CDR3 has 15 residues. The CDR3 sequence is CASSTGQGDGVGYTF. The CDR3 DNA reads as TGCGCCAGCAGCACGGGACAGGGGGACGGAGTGGGCTACACCTTC.

The chain has TRBV5-1 and TRBJ2-5; the D gene is possibly TRBD1 (6 bases). This CDR3 has 13 amino acids. Trimming took 0 bases from V and 4 from J, leaving 7 bases between them. The germline V gene encodes CDR1 SGHRS and CDR2 YFSETQ. The chain's CDR3 is CASSLEGGETQYF. The CDR3 DNA reads TGCGCCAGCAGCTTGGAAGGGGGAGAGACCCAGTACTTC.

The chain uses TRBV18 and TRBJ2-1; perhaps TRBD1 as D (5 bases). CDR1 and CDR2 (germline): KGHSH, LQKENI. V lost 6 bases and J lost 2, with 23 bases in between. The CDR3 consists of 18 residues. CDR3 nucleotides: TGTGCCAGCTCCCCGTTGGGATTAGGGGCAGGCACCTACAATGAGCAGTTCTTC. Translating it yields CASSPLGLGAGTYNEQFF.

The chain carries TRBV27 and TRBJ2-2, with D uncertain. This CDR3 has 15 residues. V was clipped by 7 bases and J by 5 bases, with 17 bases between them. Germline CDR1 is MNHEY and CDR2 is SMNVEV (reference sequence). The CDR3 region has the DNA TGTGCCAGCACTTTGGCTGGAGCTATTACCGGGGAGCTGTTTTTT. Translated: CASTLAGAITGELFF.

The chain is built from TRBV28 and TRBJ1-5; 7 bases fit TRBD1. V was pared by 5 bases and J by 5 bases, with 12 bases of the junction left unmatched. This CDR3 is built from 16 residues. CDR1 and CDR2 (germline): MDHEN, SYDVKM. The CDR3 DNA follows: TGTGCCAGCAGTACAGTACAGGGGTCCGGGGATCAGCCCCAGCATTTT. Its protein is CASSTVQGSGDQPQHF.

V and J are TRBV7-2 and TRBJ2-1, with 9 bases that match TRBD2. This CDR3 spans 15 amino acids. The trim removed 8 bases at V and 0 bases at J, leaving 5 bases unmatched. Germline CDR1 SGHTA, CDR2 FQGNSA. The CDR3 nucleotides read TGTGCCAGCCTCCTGACTAGCGGCTCCTACAATGAGCAGTTCTTC. It is translated as CASLLTSGSYNEQFF.

V is TRBV28 and J is TRBJ2-1; 9 bases agree with TRBD2. V was pared by 7 bases and J by 7 bases, with 17 bases of the junction left unmatched. The V gene's germline CDR1 is MDHEN and CDR2 SYDVKM. This CDR3 comprises 17 residues. The CDR3 DNA follows: TGTGCCAGCACCCCTGCGATAGCGGGAGTGGGGGGGAATGAGCAGTTCTTC. Protein sequence: CASTPAIAGVGGNEQFF.

Details on this clone: At the DNA level, this CDR3 is encoded by other sequences in the same sample as well. This rearrangement joins TRBV9 to TRBJ2-1; a possible D gene is TRBD2 (5 bases). This CDR3 is 15 amino acids long. Germline V gives CDR1 SGDLS, CDR2 YYNGEE. The germline V and J ends were trimmed by 0 bases and 3 bases, with 10 bases remaining between them. CDR3 amino acids: CASSVAFGGYNEQFF. CDR3 DNA: TGTGCCAGCAGCGTAGCTTTCGGAGGCTACAATGAGCAGTTCTTC.

The V and J genes are TRBV19 and TRBJ2-1; D unclear. V was shortened by 5 bases and J by 0 bases, with 11 bases between the two germline ends. The CDR3 length is 15 residues. Germline V gene sequence: CDR1 LNHDA, CDR2 SQIVND (reference sequence). The CDR3 nucleotides read TGTGCCAGTAGTTTTCCAGAAAGCTCCTACAATGAGCAGTTCTTC. Its protein product is CASSFPESSYNEQFF.

The chain carries TRBV11-3 and TRBJ1-1, with D hard to call. Germline assignment: CDR1 SGHNT and CDR2 YENEEA. V was trimmed by 5 bases and J by 1 base, leaving 14 bases between them. The length of the CDR3 is 15 residues. CDR3 residues: CASSTRTKRNTEAFF. As DNA, the CDR3 is TGTGCCAGCAGCACAAGAACGAAGCGGAACACTGAAGCTTTCTTT.

The chain recombines TRBV18 with TRBJ2-3; D possibly corresponds to TRBD2 (6 bases). Germline CDR1 and CDR2: KGHSH and LQKENI. V lost 8 bases, J lost 5 bases, and 8 bases lay in between. The CDR3 has 11 residues. CDR3 in DNA: TGTGCCAGCCTTAGCGGAGATACGCAGTATTTT. This encodes CASLSGDTQYF. Full variable domain (missing parts from reference TRBV18 and TRBJ2-3): NAGVMQNPRHLVRRRGQEARLRCSPMKGHSHVYWYRQLPEEGLKFMVYLQKENIIDESGMPKERFSAEFPKEGPSILRIQQVVRGDSAAYFCASLSGDTQYFGPGTRLTVL.

This rearrangement joins TRBV7-9 to TRBJ2-7, with D perhaps TRBD2 (5 bases). The length of the CDR3 is 14 residues. Trimming took 5 bases from V and 2 from J, leaving 13 bases between them. The V gene's germline CDR1 is SEHNR and CDR2 FQNEAQ (reference sequence). CDR3 coding DNA: TGTGCCAGCAGCCCCGGGGAAACTCCCTACGAGCAGTACTTC. Residues: CASSPGETPYEQYF.

Regarding this clone: At one end the junction does not follow the germline gene, possibly because of a read error. V gene TRBV11-3 combines with J gene TRBJ2-1; the match to TRBD2 covers 8 bases. Germline loops: CDR1 SGHNT, CDR2 YENEEA. This CDR3 region has 14 residues. The CDR3 sequence is CASSFHPGGPLLVF. DNA for the CDR3: TGTGCCAGCAGCTTTCACCCGGGAGGGCCCCTTCTGGTCTTC.

This chain connects TRBV30 to TRBJ2-5; 9 positions agree with TRBD1. The germline V gene has CDR1 GTSNPN and CDR2 SVGIG (reference sequence). The CDR3 runs 13 residues. Germline trimming cut 2 bases from V and 5 bases from J; bases unmatched to any gene: 3. The CDR3 loop is CAWSNRGRETQYF. CDR3 coding DNA: TGTGCCTGGAGTAACAGGGGGCGGGAGACCCAGTACTTC.

The rearrangement uses TRBV12-5 and TRBJ2-2, with 8 bases that match TRBD2. This CDR3 has 17 residues. V gave up 0 bases and J gave up 0 bases; unmatched junction bases: 3. Germline loops: CDR1 LGHNT, CDR2 FRNRAP. The CDR3 region is CASGLVLLAANTGELFF. CDR3 coding DNA: TGTGCTAGTGGTTTGGTACTACTAGCGGCGAACACCGGGGAGCTGTTTTTT.

This chain uses TRBV21-1 with TRBJ2-7; no DNA check was done on the table's D call, TRBD2. TRBV21-1 is a known pseudogene. This CDR3 comprises 14 residues. The CDR3 spells CASNRLAGEVEQYF. The CDR3 DNA sequence: TGTGCCAGCAACCGACTAGCGGGAGAGGTCGAGCAGTACTTC.

V is TRBV4-1 and J is TRBJ2-3, with a tentative D call TRBD2 (6 bases). The V and J ends lost 1 base and 2 bases respectively, with 13 bases between them. This CDR3 is 16 amino acids long. CDR1 and CDR2 from the germline V gene are MGHRA and YSYEKL. The CDR3 DNA reads as TGCGCCAGCAGCCAAGTTGCGGGGTTGATCACAGATACGCAGTATTTT. Its protein product is CASSQVAGLITDTQYF.

The chain has TRBV29-1 and TRBJ2-1; TRBD1 matches at 7 bases. This CDR3 is built from 14 residues. The V gene's germline CDR1 is SQVTM and CDR2 ANQGSEA. V lost 7 bases to trimming and J lost 0 bases; unmatched junction nucleotides: 6. The CDR3 region has the DNA TGCAGCGCCCAGGGGGTTAGCTCCTACAATGAGCAGTTCTTC. This codes for CSAQGVSSYNEQFF.

The chain recombines TRBV12-5 with TRBJ2-2; 9 nucleotides align to TRBD1. This CDR3 has 16 amino acids. CDR1 is LGHNT, CDR2 FRNRAP, per germline. V lost 6 bases and J lost 5; bases outside the gene matches: 10. CDR3: CASGSTGGLATGELFF. DNA for the CDR3: TGTGCTAGTGGAAGCACAGGGGGCCTGGCGACCGGGGAGCTGTTTTTT.

The genes are TRBV5-6 and TRBJ2-5; tentative D call: TRBD1 (6 bases). The V gene's germline CDR1 is SGHDT and CDR2 YYEEEE. With 4 bases removed from V and 4 bases from J, the gap between germline ends came to 14 bases. The CDR3 extends over 14 amino acids. The CDR3: CASSQLQGPETQYF. The DNA for the CDR3 is TGTGCCAGCAGCCAATTACAGGGCCCAGAGACCCAGTACTTC.

The chain uses TRBV5-1 and TRBJ2-1; unclear D gene. This CDR3 contains 12 residues. The ends were cut back, 2 bases at V and 7 bases at J, with 7 bases in the middle. Germline loops: CDR1 SGHRS, CDR2 YFSETQ. CDR3 DNA sequence: TGCGCCAGCAGCTTTGAACTGAATGAGCAGTTCTTC. As protein: CASSFELNEQFF.

The rearrangement links TRBV6-1 to TRBJ2-3; tentative D call: TRBD1 (6 bases). CDR3 length: 13 amino acids. V was clipped by 6 bases and J by 4 bases, with 11 bases between them. Germline values: CDR1 MNHNS, CDR2 SASEGT. CDR3 bases: TGTGCCAGCAGACCAACAGGGTCAGATACGCAGTATTTT. It yields the protein CASRPTGSDTQYF.

The chain uses TRBV10-1 and TRBJ2-5; 7 bases are a match to TRBD2. Losses at the gene ends were 5 bases for V and 1 base for J; bases not matched to a gene: 7. Germline CDR1 WNHNN, CDR2 SYGVQD (reference sequence). The CDR3 loop spans 15 amino acids. The CDR3 nucleotides read TGCGCCAGCAGTCGTGGGGGGGGTCTCCAAGAGACCCAGTACTTC. Its protein is CASSRGGGLQETQYF.

This clone was seen a few times. The chain has TRBV15 and TRBJ2-7; the match to TRBD1 covers 7 bases. J lost 2 bases, V lost 3 bases, and 7 bases had no gene match. Germline V gene data show CDR1 as LNHNV and CDR2 as YYDKDF (reference sequence). This CDR3 is 15 amino acids long. The CDR3 DNA reads TGTGCCACCAGCAGGTGGACAGGCGAACCCTACGAGCAGTACTTC. Translating it yields CATSRWTGEPYEQYF.

The V and J genes are TRBV5-1 and TRBJ1-1; weak D call: TRBD1 (6 bases). The CDR3 loop spans 14 amino acids. V lost 3 bases to trimming and J lost 1 base, with 10 bases between them. Germline V gene lookup returns CDR1 SGHRS and CDR2 YFSETQ. The chain's CDR3 is CASSSGHQNTEAFF. Here the CDR3 DNA reads TGCGCCAGCAGCTCGGGACACCAGAACACTGAAGCTTTCTTT.

This clone was counted only a few times. The rearrangement links TRBV6-1 to TRBJ2-3, with a weak D call TRBD2 (6 bases). V dropped 7 bases and J dropped 4 bases, with 18 bases sitting between them. CDR1 MNHNS and CDR2 SASEGT come from the germline V gene. This CDR3 contains 15 residues. The CDR3 region is CASTWGAGFADTQYF. The DNA of the CDR3 is TGTGCCAGCACTTGGGGAGCGGGTTTCGCAGATACGCAGTATTTT.

The chain combines TRBV9 with TRBJ1-5; D gene ambiguous. The V end lost 3 bases, the J end lost 5 bases, and 9 bases lay between the germline ends. Looked up from germline, CDR1 is SGDLS and CDR2 is YYNGEE. The CDR3 is 13 amino acids. CDR3 protein: CASSAGGDQPQHF. Written as DNA, the CDR3 is TGTGCCAGCAGCGCAGGCGGGGATCAGCCCCAGCATTTT. Variable domain in full (rest from reference TRBV9 and TRBJ1-5): DSGVTQTPKHLITATGQRVTLRCSPRSGDLSVYWYQQSLDQGLQFLIQYYNGEERAKGNILERFSAQQFPDLHSELNLSSLELGDSALYFCASSAGGDQPQHFGDGTRLSIL.